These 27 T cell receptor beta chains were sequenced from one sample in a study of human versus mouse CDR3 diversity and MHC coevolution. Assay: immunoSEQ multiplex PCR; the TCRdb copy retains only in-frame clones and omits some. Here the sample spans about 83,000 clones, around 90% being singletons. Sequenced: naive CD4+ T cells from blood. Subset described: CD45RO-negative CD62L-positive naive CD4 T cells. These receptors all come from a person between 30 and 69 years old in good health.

CDR3 in DNA: TGCGCCAGCAGCTTGGCGCGTCCTAATGAAAAACTGTTTTTT. It yields the protein CASSLARPNEKLFF. The chain combines TRBV5-1 with TRBJ1-4; D call uncertain. Between the trimmed V and J ends, which lost 0 bases and 3 bases, there was a span of 6 bases. This CDR3 has 14 residues. Per germline, CDR1 SGHRS and CDR2 YFSETQ.

The CDR3 DNA follows: TGCAGCGTACCGGGACTAGCGGGAGCGGAGACCCAGTACTTC. Translated: CSVPGLAGAETQYF. This sequence joins TRBV29-1 and TRBJ2-5; 14 bases map to TRBD2. Germline CDR1 reads SQVTM; CDR2 reads ANQGSEA. The CDR3 runs to 14 residues. With 6 bases clipped from V and 5 bases from J, the junction kept 5 bases outside the gene matches.

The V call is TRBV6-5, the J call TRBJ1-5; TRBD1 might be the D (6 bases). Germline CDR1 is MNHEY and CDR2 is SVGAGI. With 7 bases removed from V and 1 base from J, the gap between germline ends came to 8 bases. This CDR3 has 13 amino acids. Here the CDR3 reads CASKQGSNQPQHF. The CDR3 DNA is TGTGCCAGCAAACAGGGAAGCAATCAGCCCCAGCATTTT.

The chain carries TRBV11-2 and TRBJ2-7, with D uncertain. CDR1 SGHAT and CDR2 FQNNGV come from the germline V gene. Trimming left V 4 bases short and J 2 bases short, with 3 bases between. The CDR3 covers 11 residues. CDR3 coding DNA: TGTGCCAGCAGCTCGGCCTACGAGCAGTACTTC. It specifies CASSSAYEQYF.

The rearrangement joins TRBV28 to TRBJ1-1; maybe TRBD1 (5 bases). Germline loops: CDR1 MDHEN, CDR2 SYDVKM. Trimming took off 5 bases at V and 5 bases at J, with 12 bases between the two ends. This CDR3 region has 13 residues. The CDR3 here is CASSQGGGTEAFF. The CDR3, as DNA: TGTGCCAGCAGTCAGGGAGGAGGGACTGAAGCTTTCTTT.

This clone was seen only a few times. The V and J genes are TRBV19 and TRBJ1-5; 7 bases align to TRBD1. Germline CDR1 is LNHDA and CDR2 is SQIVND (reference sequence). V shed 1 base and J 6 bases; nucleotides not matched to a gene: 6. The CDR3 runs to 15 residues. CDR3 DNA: TGTGCCAGTAGTATAGGACAGGGATTAAGTCAGCCCCAGCATTTT. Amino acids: CASSIGQGLSQPQHF.

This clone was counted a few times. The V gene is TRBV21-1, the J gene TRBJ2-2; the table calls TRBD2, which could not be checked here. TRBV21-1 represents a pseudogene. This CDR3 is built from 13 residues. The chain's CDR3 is CASMTDGTGELFF. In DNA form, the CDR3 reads TGTGCCAGCATGACTGATGGCACCGGGGAGCTGTTTTTT.

CDR3 in amino acids: CASSDQGGGNIQYF. The CDR3 bases are TGTGCCAGCAGTGATCAGGGCGGGGGGAACATTCAGTACTTC. V gene TRBV6-4 combines with J gene TRBJ2-4, with 8 bases fitting TRBD2. With V trimmed by 3 bases and J by 7 bases, 5 bases remained unmatched. CDR1 and CDR2 from the germline V gene are MRHNA and SNTAGT. The CDR3 extends over 14 amino acids.

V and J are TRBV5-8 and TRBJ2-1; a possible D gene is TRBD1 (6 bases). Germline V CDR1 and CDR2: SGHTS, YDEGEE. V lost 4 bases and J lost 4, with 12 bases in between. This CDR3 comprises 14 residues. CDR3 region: CASSPIDRYNEQFF. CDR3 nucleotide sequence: TGTGCCAGCAGCCCAATCGACAGGTACAATGAGCAGTTCTTC.

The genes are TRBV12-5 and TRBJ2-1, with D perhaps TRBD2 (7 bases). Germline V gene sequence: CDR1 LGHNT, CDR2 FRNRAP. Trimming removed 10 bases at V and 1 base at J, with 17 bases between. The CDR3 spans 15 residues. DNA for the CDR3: TGTGCTACTAAGGGGGGGGGAGTGTCCTACAATGAGCAGTTCTTC. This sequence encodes CATKGGGVSYNEQFF.

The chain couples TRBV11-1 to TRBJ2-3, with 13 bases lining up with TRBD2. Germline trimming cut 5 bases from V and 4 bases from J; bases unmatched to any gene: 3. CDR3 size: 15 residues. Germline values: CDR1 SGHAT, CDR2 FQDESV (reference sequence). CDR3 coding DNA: TGTGCCAGCAGCCGGACTAGCGGGAGAGCAGATACGCAGTATTTT. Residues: CASSRTSGRADTQYF.

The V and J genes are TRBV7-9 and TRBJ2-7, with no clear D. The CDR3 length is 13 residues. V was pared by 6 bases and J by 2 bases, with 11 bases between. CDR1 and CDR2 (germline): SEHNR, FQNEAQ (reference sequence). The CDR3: CASSFHGAYEQYF. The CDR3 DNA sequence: TGTGCCAGCAGTTTTCATGGAGCCTACGAGCAGTACTTC.

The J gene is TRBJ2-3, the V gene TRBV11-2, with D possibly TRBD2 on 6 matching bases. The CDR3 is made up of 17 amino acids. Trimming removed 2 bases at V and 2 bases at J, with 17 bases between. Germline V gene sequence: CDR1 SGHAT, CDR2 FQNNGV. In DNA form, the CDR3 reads TGTGCCAGCAGCTTAAAGGGAGCGGGTCGAGACACAGATACGCAGTATTTT. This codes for CASSLKGAGRDTDTQYF.

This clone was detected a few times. CDR3 nucleotides: TGTGCCAGCACGGCAGGTCCCACCGGGGAGCTGTTTTTT. This sequence encodes CASTAGPTGELFF. This chain uses TRBV2 with TRBJ2-2; D is uncertain. CDR1 and CDR2 from the germline V gene are SNHLY and FYNNEI. V was cut by 7 bases and J by 4 bases, with 10 bases left in between. The CDR3 has 13 residues.

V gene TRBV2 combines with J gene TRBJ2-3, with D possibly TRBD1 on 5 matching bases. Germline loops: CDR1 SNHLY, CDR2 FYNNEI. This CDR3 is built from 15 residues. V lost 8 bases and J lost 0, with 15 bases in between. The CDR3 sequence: CASAMGQQSTDTQYF. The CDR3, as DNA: TGTGCCAGCGCAATGGGGCAGCAGAGCACAGATACGCAGTATTTT.

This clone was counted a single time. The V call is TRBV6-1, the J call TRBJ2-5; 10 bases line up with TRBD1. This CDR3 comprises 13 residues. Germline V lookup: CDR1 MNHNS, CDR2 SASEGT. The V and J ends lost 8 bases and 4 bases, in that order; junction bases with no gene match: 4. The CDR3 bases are TGTGCCAGCCGACAGGGGGCGCGAGAGACCCAGTACTTC. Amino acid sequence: CASRQGARETQYF.

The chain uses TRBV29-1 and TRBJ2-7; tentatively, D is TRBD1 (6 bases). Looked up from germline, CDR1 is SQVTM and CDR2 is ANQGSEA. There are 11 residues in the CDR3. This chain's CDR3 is CRRQAPYEQYF. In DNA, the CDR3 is TGCAGAAGACAGGCTCCCTACGAGCAGTACTTC.

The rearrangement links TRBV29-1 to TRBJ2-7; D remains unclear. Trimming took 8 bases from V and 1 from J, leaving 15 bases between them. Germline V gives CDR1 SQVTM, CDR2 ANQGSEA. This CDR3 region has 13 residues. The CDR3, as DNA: TGCAGCACTCGGAGTAGGTGGTCCTACGAGCAGTACTTC. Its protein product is CSTRSRWSYEQYF.

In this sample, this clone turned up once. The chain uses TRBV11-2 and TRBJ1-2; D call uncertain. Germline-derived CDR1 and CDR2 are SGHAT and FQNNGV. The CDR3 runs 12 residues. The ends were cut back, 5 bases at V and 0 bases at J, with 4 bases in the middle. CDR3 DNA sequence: TGTGCCAGCAGCCCTACTAACTATGGCTACACCTTC. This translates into CASSPTNYGYTF. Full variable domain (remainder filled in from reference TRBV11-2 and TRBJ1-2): EAGVAQSPRYKIIEKRQSVAFWCNPISGHATLYWYQQILGQGPKLLIQFQNNGVVDDSQLPKDRFSAERLKGVDSTLKIQPAKLEDSAVYLCASSPTNYGYTFGSGTRLTVV.

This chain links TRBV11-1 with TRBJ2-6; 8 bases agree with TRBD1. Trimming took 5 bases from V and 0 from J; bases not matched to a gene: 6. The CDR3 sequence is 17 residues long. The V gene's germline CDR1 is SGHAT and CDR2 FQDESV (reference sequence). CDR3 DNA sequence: TGTGCCAGCAGCAGGGGACAGGTACTCTCTGGGGCCAACGTCCTGACTTTC. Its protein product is CASSRGQVLSGANVLTF.

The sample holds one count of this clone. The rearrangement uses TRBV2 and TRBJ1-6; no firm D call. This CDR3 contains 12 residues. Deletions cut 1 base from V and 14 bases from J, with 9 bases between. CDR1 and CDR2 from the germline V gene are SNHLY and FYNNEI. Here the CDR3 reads CASSEDSWALHF. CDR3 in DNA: TGTGCCAGCAGTGAAGACAGTTGGGCCCTCCACTTT. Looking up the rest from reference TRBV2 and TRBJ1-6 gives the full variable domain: EPEVTQTPSHQVTQMGQEVILRCVPISNHLYFYWYRQILGQKVEFLVSFYNNEISEKSEIFDDQFSVERPDGSNFTLKIRSTKLEDSAMYFCASSEDSWALHFGNGTRLTVT.

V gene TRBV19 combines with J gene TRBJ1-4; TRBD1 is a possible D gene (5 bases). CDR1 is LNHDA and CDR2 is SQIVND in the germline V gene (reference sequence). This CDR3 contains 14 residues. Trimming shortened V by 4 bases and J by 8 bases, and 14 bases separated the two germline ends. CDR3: CASSTGRGMEKLFF. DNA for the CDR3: TGTGCCAGTAGTACCGGAAGGGGAATGGAAAAACTGTTTTTT. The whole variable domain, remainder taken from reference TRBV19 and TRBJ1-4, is DGGITQSPKYLFRKEGQNVTLSCEQNLNHDAMYWYRQDPGQGLRLIYYSQIVNDFQKGDIAEGYSVSREKKESFPLTVTSAQKNPTAFYLCASSTGRGMEKLFFGSGTQLSVL.

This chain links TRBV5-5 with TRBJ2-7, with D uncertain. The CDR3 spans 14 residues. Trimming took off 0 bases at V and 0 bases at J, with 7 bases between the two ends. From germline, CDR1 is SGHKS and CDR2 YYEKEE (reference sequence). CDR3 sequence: CASSLDSASYEQYF. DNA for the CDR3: TGTGCCAGCAGCTTGGACAGTGCCTCCTACGAGCAGTACTTC.

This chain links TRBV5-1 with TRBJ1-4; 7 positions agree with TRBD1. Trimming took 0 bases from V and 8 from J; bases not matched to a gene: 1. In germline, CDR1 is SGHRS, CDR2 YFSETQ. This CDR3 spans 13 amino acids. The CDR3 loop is CASSLGTGEKLFF. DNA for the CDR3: TGCGCCAGCAGCTTGGGGACAGGCGAAAAACTGTTTTTT.

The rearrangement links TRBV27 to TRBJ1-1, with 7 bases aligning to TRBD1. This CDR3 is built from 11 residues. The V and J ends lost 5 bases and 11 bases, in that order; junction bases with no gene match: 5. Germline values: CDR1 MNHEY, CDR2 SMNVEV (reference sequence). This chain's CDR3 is CASSPTGEAFF. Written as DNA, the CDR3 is TGTGCCAGCAGTCCTACAGGGGAGGCTTTCTTT.

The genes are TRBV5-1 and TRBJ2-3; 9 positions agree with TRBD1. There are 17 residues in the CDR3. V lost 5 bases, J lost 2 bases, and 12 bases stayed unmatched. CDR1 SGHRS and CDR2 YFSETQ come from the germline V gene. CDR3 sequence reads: CASRIAEGQGFTDTQYF. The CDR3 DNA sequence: TGCGCCAGCAGAATTGCGGAGGGACAGGGATTCACAGATACGCAGTATTTT.

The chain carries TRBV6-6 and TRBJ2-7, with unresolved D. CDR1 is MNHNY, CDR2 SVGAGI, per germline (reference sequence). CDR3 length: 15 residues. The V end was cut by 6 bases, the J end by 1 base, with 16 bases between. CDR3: CASSSLSVPSYEQYF. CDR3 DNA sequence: TGTGCCAGCAGCTCCTTAAGCGTTCCTTCCTACGAGCAGTACTTC.